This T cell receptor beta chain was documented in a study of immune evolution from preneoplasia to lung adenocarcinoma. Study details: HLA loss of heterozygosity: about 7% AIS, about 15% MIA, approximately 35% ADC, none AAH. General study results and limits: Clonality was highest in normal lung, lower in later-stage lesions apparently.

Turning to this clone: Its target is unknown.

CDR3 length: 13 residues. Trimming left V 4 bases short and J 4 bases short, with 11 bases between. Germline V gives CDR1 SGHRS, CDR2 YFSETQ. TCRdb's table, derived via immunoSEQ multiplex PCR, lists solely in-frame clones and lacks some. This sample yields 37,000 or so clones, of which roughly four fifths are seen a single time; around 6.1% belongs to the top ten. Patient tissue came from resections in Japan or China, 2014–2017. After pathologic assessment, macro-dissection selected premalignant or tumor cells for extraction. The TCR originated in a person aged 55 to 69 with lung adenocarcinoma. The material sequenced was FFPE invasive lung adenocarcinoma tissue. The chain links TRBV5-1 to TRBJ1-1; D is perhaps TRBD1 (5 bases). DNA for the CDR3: TGCGCCAGCAGCCCTGGGGCGGCCACTGAAGCTTTCTTT. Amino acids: CASSPGAATEAFF.